This T cell receptor (beta chain) was captured in a study of blood T cell repertoires in COVID-19. Using immunoSEQ multiplex PCR, the repertoire was profiled, and TCRdb retains in-frame clones only, with some absent. The sample includes 70,000 or so clones, 80% to 90% of them seen just once. V lost 3 bases and J lost 1; bases outside the gene matches: 2. Germline V gene lookup returns CDR1 SEHNR and CDR2 FQNEAQ (reference sequence). CDR3 size: 15 residues. J is TRBJ2-7 and V is TRBV7-9, with 11 positions matching TRBD1. The TCR was taken from a woman aged 18 to 35 with acute or convalescent COVID-19. The sequencing input was peripheral blood. CDR3 DNA: TGTGCCAGCAGCTTGGGACAGGGGGTTTCCTACGAGCAGTACTTC. Protein sequence: CASSLGQGVSYEQYF.